Described below is a single T cell receptor (beta chain) sequence and its context. Its specificity is not known. A read error is likely here: a far larger clone is one base away. Stated time point: newly diagnosed GD, antithyroid drugs for less than 3 months. PBMC-derived RNA was used for the TCR library. This sample was included in a study of regulatory T cells in long-lasting Graves disease. Whole-study findings and limits: Newly diagnosed disease favored TRBV20-1 and TRBJ2-1 over persistent disease. New patients shared fewer public clonotypes (over 900) than persistent patients did (approximately 2,700).

HTBI primers from iRepertoire and Arm-PCR of CDR3 regions yielded the TCR beta libraries. TCRdb reanalysed the multiplex PCR reads using MiXCR and keeps one entry per CDR3 protein. The sample records 530,000 or so distinct CDR3 sequences, about 16% being singletons. Germline CDR1 and CDR2: SGHKS and YYEKEE (reference sequence). The CDR3 loop spans 12 amino acids. This same sample was also part of a study on T cells in Graves' hyperthyroidism and ophthalmopathy. That study reports: Researchers ran a first-round RT-PCR on the TCR CDR3 using the HTBI primer set. Ophthalmopathy, as predicted by the model, came a median roughly 6.5 months after the prediction.

The chain employs TRBV5-5 and TRBJ2-1; D ambiguous. The source of this sequence is a man aged 18 to 30 with Graves disease. The sequencing used peripheral blood mononuclear cells (PBMCs), collected at new diagnosis, from a patient treated with antithyroid drugs. The DNA of the CDR3 is TGTGCCAGCAGCCCAGACCCGGGTGAGCAGTCCTTC. This translates into CASSPDPGEQSF. Combining the CDR3 with reference TRBV5-5 and TRBJ2-1 gives the whole variable domain DAGVTQSPTHLIKTRGQQVTLRCSPISGHKSVSWYQQVLGQGPQFIFQYYEKEERGRGNFPDRFSARQFPNYSSELNVNALLLGDSALYLCASSPDPGEQSFGPGTRLTVL.